The sequence of this T cell receptor (beta chain) was determined in a study of early T cells in non-severe SARS-CoV-2 infection. Study in general: Investigators sequenced bulk RNA drawn from unsorted whole blood, and chains remained unpaired.

This clonotype has at least ten counts. As yet, its antigen is unknown. General study results and limits: A preference for anti-spike CD8 responses marked VDJdb matching, which missed private and CD4 specificities.

The CDR3 is 12 amino acids. Germline V gene data show CDR1 as SGDLS and CDR2 as YYNGEE. V lost 4 bases to trimming and J lost 6 bases, with 7 bases between them. TCRdb passed the 5' RACE reads through MiXCR, listing each CDR3 protein once. Of about 21,000 distinct CDR3 sequences listed, 4% to 4.5% are singletons. The receptor was derived from an adult who was a healthcare worker with PCR-confirmed SARS-CoV-2 infection or an uninfected control (not recorded which). The sequencing input was whole blood. The chain is built from TRBV9 and TRBJ2-2; D uncertain. The CDR3 coding sequence is TGTGCCAGCAGCCCCCGGCCCGGGGAGCTGTTTTTT. Amino acids: CASSPRPGELFF.